Shown below are 4 T cell receptor beta chains from a single sample sequenced in a study of blood T cell repertoires in COVID-19. Sequenced by immunoSEQ multiplex PCR; TCRdb stores in-frame clones only, minus some. The table has 100,000 or so clones, 70% to 90% seen once. Source material: peripheral blood. These receptors all come from a man aged 50-59 years with active or convalescent COVID-19.

The V gene is TRBV18, the J gene TRBJ1-5, with 7 positions matching TRBD1. The CDR3 sequence is 17 residues long. CDR1 and CDR2 from the germline V gene are KGHSH and LQKENI. With 2 bases clipped from V and 7 bases from J, the junction kept 14 bases outside the gene matches. Here the CDR3 reads CASSPTYDRVFGQPQHF. Written as DNA, the CDR3 is TGTGCCAGCTCACCAACTTACGACAGGGTCTTCGGGCAGCCCCAGCATTTT. The full variable domain, its missing parts supplied by reference TRBV18 and TRBJ1-5, is NAGVMQNPRHLVRRRGQEARLRCSPMKGHSHVYWYRQLPEEGLKFMVYLQKENIIDESGMPKERFSAEFPKEGPSILRIQQVVRGDSAAYFCASSPTYDRVFGQPQHFGDGTRLSIL.

The rearrangement uses TRBV5-8 and TRBJ1-3; a weak D match, TRBD1 (6 bases). The CDR3 spans 16 residues. CDR1 and CDR2 (germline): SGHTS, YDEGEE. V was cut by 1 base and J by 0 bases, with 11 bases left in between. CDR3 coding DNA: TGTGCCAGCAGCTTGAATACAGGGATCTCTGGAAACACCATATATTTT. It yields the protein CASSLNTGISGNTIYF.

J is TRBJ2-6 and V is TRBV6-1; D uncertain. CDR3 length equals 14 residues. The germline gives CDR1 MNHNS, CDR2 SASEGT. V gave up 3 bases and J gave up 0 bases, with 3 bases separating them. The CDR3 reads CASSEASGANVLTF. The CDR3 region has the DNA TGTGCCAGCAGTGAGGCCTCTGGGGCCAACGTCCTGACTTTC.

The rearrangement links TRBV7-6 to TRBJ2-1; 11 bases fit TRBD1. Germline-derived CDR1 and CDR2 are SGHVS and FNYEAQ. After removal of 7 bases from V and 6 bases from J, the junction contained 8 bases not matched to a gene. There are 15 residues in the CDR3. The CDR3 sequence: CASTQAGTGGNEQFF. The CDR3 DNA follows: TGTGCCAGCACCCAAGCCGGGACAGGGGGCAATGAGCAGTTCTTC.